A single sample gave rise to the 11 T cell receptor beta chains below, sequenced in a study of cytomegalovirus exposure and HLA in healthy donors. Only in-frame clones appear in the TCRdb table, and some are missing; sequencing was by immunoSEQ multiplex PCR. The sample lists about 170,000 clones, roughly nine tenths occurring once. The sequenced sample consisted of PBMCs. The source is a woman aged 25 to 39 in good health and CMV-seronegative.

This sequence joins TRBV2 and TRBJ2-7; D is ambiguous. CDR3 size: 14 residues. Germline V gene lookup returns CDR1 SNHLY and CDR2 FYNNEI. Between the trimmed V and J ends, which lost 7 bases and 3 bases, there was a span of 16 bases. The CDR3 DNA reads TGTGCCAGCATTCCCGGAACAGAACTCTACGAGCAGTACTTC. This encodes CASIPGTELYEQYF.

In regard to this clone: Germline is not matched at one junction end, which may reflect a read error. This chain links TRBV7-2 with TRBJ1-4; 7 nucleotides agree with TRBD1. The germline V gene has CDR1 SGHTA and CDR2 FQGNSA. This CDR3 spans 16 amino acids. Written as DNA, the CDR3 is TGTGCCAGCAGCCCACAGACAGGGTTTCCTAAGGAAAAACTGTTTTTT. Protein sequence: CASSPQTGFPKEKLFF.

The chain joins TRBV10-3 to TRBJ2-3; D is unclear. Germline V gene data show CDR1 as ENHRY and CDR2 as SYGVKD. V was clipped by 3 bases and J by 4 bases, with 14 bases between them. This CDR3 spans 15 amino acids. CDR3 sequence: CAISDSLVSSDTQYF. The CDR3 DNA reads as TGTGCCATCAGTGACTCCCTTGTTTCCTCAGATACGCAGTATTTT.

The chain is built from TRBV7-2 and TRBJ2-1, with D tentatively TRBD2 (6 bases). The V gene lost 5 bases and the J gene lost 6 bases, with 14 bases spanning the gap. The germline gives CDR1 SGHTA, CDR2 FQGNSA. The length of the CDR3 is 14 residues. CDR3 sequence: CASSRGGGTNEQFF. In nucleotides, the CDR3 is TGTGCCAGCAGCCGCGGAGGCGGGACCAATGAGCAGTTCTTC.

The V and J genes are TRBV7-9 and TRBJ2-5; D is possibly TRBD1 (6 bases). This CDR3 has 14 amino acids. With 4 bases removed from V and 5 bases from J, the gap between germline ends came to 14 bases. CDR1 and CDR2 from the germline V gene are SEHNR and FQNEAQ (reference sequence). The CDR3 loop is CASSSEQGWETQYF. In DNA, the CDR3 is TGTGCCAGCAGCTCAGAACAGGGATGGGAGACCCAGTACTTC.

The chain is built from TRBV28 and TRBJ1-1; perhaps TRBD1 as D (6 bases). The CDR3 is 14 residues long. The germline V and J ends were trimmed by 3 bases and 1 base, with 9 bases remaining between them. The germline V gene encodes CDR1 MDHEN and CDR2 SYDVKM. In DNA, the CDR3 is TGTGCCAGCAGTTTGAGGGGGGCGAACACTGAAGCTTTCTTT. Translated, it gives CASSLRGANTEAFF.

The rearrangement joins TRBV7-3 to TRBJ2-1, with D hard to call. The CDR3 sequence is 15 residues long. Germline V gene sequence: CDR1 SGHTA, CDR2 FQGTGA. V lost 3 bases to trimming and J lost 0 bases, with 9 bases between them. The CDR3 loop reads CASSFQRSSYNEQFF. CDR3 bases: TGTGCCAGCAGCTTTCAACGGAGCTCCTACAATGAGCAGTTCTTC.

J is TRBJ1-1 and V is TRBV6-6, with 9 positions matching TRBD1. J lost 2 bases, V lost 5 bases, and 6 bases had no gene match. This CDR3 has 15 amino acids. The germline V gene encodes CDR1 MNHNY and CDR2 SVGAGI (reference sequence). This chain's CDR3 is CASSIQGAENTEAFF. The CDR3 nucleotides are TGTGCCAGCAGTATACAGGGGGCTGAAAACACTGAAGCTTTCTTT.

This clone was observed a single time. This sequence joins TRBV20-1 and TRBJ2-1; D is unclear. V was cut by 6 bases and J by 5 bases, with 8 bases left in between. From germline, CDR1 is DFQATT and CDR2 SNEGSKA (reference sequence). This CDR3 comprises 11 residues. Here the CDR3 reads CSAAWDNEQFF. Here the CDR3 DNA reads TGCAGTGCGGCATGGGACAATGAGCAGTTCTTC.

The genes are TRBV9 and TRBJ2-1, with 7 positions matching TRBD2. Germline CDR1 reads SGDLS; CDR2 reads YYNGEE. CDR3 length: 15 residues. Germline trimming cut 3 bases from V and 2 bases from J; bases unmatched to any gene: 5. CDR3 DNA: TGTGCCAGCAGCGAGTCTAGCGGCACCTACAATGAGCAGTTCTTC. This sequence encodes CASSESSGTYNEQFF.

There are a few counts of this clone. V gene TRBV2 combines with J gene TRBJ1-5; 7 nucleotides agree with TRBD1. CDR3 length: 14 amino acids. Germline V gene data show CDR1 as SNHLY and CDR2 as FYNNEI. V was clipped by 6 bases and J by 3 bases; unmatched bases: 5. The chain's CDR3 is CASRGDRVNQPQHF. The DNA of the CDR3 is TGTGCCAGCAGAGGAGACAGGGTCAATCAGCCCCAGCATTTT.